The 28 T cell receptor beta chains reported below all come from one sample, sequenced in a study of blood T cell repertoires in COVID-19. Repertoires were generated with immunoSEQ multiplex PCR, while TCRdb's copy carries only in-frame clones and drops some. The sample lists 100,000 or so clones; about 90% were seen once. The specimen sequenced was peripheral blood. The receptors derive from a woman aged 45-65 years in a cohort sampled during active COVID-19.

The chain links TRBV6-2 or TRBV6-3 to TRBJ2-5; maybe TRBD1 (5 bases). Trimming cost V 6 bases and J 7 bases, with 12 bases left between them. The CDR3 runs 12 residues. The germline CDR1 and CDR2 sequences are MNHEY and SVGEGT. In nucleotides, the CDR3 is TGTGCCAGCAGCTCCAGGGCCGGGACCCAGTACTTC. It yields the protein CASSSRAGTQYF.

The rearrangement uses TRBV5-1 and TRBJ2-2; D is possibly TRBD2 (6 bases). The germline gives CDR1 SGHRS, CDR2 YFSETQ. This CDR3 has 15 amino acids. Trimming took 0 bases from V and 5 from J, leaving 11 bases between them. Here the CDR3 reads CASSLEWRGTGELFF. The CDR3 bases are TGCGCCAGCAGCTTGGAGTGGAGGGGAACCGGGGAGCTGTTTTTT.

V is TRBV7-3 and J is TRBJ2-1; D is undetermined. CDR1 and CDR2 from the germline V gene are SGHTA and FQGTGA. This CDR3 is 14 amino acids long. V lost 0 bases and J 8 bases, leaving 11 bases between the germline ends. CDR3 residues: CASSLTPGSYEQFF. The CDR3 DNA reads TGTGCCAGCAGCTTAACGCCGGGTTCTTATGAGCAGTTCTTC. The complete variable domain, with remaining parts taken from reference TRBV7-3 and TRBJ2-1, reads GAGVSQTPSNKVTEKGKYVELRCDPISGHTALYWYRQSLGQGPEFLIYFQGTGAADDSGLPNDRFFAVRPEGSVSTLKIQRTERGDSAVYLCASSLTPGSYEQFFGPGTRLTVL.

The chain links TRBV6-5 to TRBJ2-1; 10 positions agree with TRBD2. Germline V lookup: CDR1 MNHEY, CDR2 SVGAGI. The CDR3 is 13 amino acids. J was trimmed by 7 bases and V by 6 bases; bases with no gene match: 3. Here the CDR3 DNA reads TGTGCCAGCAGAACGACTAGCGGGAATGAGCAGTTCTTC. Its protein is CASRTTSGNEQFF.

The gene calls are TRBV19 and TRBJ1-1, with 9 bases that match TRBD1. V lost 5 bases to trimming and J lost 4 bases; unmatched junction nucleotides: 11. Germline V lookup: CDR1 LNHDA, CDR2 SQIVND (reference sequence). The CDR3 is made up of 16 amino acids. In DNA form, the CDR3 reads TGTGCCAGTAGTCCTCGGACAGGGGAGAAGGGCACTGAAGCTTTCTTT. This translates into CASSPRTGEKGTEAFF.

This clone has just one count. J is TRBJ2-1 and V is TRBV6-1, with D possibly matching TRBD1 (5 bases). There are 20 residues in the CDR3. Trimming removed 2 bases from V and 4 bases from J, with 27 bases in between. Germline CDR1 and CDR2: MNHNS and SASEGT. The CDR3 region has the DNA TGTGCCAGCAGTGAATTTTTGCTTTGGGGTGGGGCGGCTAATTACAATGAGCAGTTCTTC. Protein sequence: CASSEFLLWGGAANYNEQFF.

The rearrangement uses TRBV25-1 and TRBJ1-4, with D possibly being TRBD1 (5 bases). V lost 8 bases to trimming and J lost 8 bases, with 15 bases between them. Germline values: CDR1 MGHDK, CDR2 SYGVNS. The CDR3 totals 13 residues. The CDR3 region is CASQRQHGEKLFF. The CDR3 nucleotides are TGTGCCAGCCAAAGACAGCACGGGGAAAAACTGTTTTTT.

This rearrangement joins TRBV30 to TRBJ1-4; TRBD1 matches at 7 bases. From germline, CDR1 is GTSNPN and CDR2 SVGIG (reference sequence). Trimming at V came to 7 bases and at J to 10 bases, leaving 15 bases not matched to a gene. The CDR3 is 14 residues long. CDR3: CAFRPRHSGGKLFF. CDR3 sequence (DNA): TGTGCCTTCCGGCCCCGGCATTCAGGGGGAAAACTGTTTTTT.

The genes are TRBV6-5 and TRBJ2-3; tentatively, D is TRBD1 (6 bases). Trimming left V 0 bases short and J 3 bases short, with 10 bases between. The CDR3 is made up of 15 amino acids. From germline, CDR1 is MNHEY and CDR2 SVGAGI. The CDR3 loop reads CASSYSGGSTDTQYF. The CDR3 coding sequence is TGTGCCAGCAGTTACTCAGGGGGTAGTACAGATACGCAGTATTTT.

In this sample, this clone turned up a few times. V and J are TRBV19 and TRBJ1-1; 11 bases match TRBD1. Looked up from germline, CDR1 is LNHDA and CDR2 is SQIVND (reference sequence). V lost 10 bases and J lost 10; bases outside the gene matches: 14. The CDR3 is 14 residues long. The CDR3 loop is CATSPGTGGFGAFF. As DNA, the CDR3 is TGTGCCACTTCGCCCGGGACAGGGGGATTCGGAGCTTTCTTT.

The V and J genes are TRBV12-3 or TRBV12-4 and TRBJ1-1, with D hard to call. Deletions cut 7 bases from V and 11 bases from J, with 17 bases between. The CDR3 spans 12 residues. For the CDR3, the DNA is TGTGCCAGCACTCCCCGAGCGGAAAAGGCTTTCTTT. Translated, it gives CASTPRAEKAFF.

In DNA, the CDR3 is TGTGCCACCAGCAGACCGGGTATAGTCACAGATACGCAGTATTTT. Its translation is CATSRPGIVTDTQYF. V is TRBV15 and J is TRBJ2-3, with no clear D. CDR1 and CDR2 (germline): LNHNV, YYDKDF (reference sequence). V shed 2 bases and J shed 2 bases, with 11 bases lying between them. This CDR3 is built from 15 residues.

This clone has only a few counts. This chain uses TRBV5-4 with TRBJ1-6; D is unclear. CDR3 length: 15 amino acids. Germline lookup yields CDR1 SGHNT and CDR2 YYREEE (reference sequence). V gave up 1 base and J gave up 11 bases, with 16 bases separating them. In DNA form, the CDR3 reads TGTGCCAGCAGCTTGTCCACTGGAGCGGCGACACCCCTCCACTTT. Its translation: CASSLSTGAATPLHF.

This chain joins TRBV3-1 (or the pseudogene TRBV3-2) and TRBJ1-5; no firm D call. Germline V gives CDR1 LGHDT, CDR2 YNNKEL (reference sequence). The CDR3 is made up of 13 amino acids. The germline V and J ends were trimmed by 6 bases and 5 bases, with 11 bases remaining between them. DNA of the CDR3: TGTGCCAGCAGTGGAGGGTTGGATCAGCCCCAGCATTTT. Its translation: CASSGGLDQPQHF.

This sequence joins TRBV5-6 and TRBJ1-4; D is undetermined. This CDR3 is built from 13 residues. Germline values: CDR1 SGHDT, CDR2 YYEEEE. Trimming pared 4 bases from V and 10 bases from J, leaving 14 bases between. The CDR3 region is CASSPAPLGKLFF. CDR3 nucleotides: TGTGCCAGCAGCCCCGCCCCCCTAGGAAAACTGTTTTTT.

CDR3 coding DNA: TGTGCCAGTAGTACCACCGGACAGGGGGCGGGCGAGCAGTACTTC. Amino acid sequence: CASSTTGQGAGEQYF. The rearrangement uses TRBV19 and TRBJ2-7; 11 bases fit TRBD1. V shed 4 bases, J shed 6 bases, and the junction held 8 bases outside the gene matches. CDR1 and CDR2 (germline): LNHDA, SQIVND (reference sequence). This CDR3 comprises 15 residues.

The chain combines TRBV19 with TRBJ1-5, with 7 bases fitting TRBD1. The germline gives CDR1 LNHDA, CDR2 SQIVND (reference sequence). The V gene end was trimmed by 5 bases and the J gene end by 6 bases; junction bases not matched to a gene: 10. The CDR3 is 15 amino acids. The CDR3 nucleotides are TGTGCCAGTAGTTCCTCCGGGACAGTGAGTCAGCCCCAGCATTTT. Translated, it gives CASSSSGTVSQPQHF.

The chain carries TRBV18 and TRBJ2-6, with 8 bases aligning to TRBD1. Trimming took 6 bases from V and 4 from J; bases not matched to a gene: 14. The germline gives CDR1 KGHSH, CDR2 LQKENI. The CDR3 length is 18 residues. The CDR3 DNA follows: TGTGCCAGCTCCCAGACAGGGGACGTTACTACCGGGGCCAACGTCCTGACTTTC. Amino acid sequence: CASSQTGDVTTGANVLTF. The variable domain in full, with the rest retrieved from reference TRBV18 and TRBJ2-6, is NAGVMQNPRHLVRRRGQEARLRCSPMKGHSHVYWYRQLPEEGLKFMVYLQKENIIDESGMPKERFSAEFPKEGPSILRIQQVVRGDSAAYFCASSQTGDVTTGANVLTFGAGSRLTVL.

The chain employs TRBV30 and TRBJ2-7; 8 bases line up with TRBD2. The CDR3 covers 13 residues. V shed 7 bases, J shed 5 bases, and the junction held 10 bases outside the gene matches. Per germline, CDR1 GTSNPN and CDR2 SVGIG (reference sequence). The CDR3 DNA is TGTGCCTACAAACGACTAGCGTACCACGAGCAGTACTTC. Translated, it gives CAYKRLAYHEQYF.

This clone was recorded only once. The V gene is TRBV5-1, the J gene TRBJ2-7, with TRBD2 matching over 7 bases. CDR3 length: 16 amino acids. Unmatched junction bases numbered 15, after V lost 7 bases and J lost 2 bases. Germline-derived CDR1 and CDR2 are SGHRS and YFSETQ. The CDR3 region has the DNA TGCGCCAGCCGCCCACAAACGGGACGGGGGGCCTACGAGCAGTACTTC. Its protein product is CASRPQTGRGAYEQYF.

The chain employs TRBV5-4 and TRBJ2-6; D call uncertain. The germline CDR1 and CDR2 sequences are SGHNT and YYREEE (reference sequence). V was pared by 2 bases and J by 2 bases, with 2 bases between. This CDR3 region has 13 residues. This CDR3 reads CASSFTGANVLTF. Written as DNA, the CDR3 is TGTGCCAGCAGCTTCACTGGGGCCAACGTCCTGACTTTC.

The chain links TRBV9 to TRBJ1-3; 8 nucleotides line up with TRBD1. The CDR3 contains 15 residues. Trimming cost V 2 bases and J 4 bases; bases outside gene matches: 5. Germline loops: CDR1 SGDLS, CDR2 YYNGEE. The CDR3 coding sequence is TGTGCCAGCAGCGTTCTCTGGGACAGGGGAAACACCATATATTTT. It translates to CASSVLWDRGNTIYF.

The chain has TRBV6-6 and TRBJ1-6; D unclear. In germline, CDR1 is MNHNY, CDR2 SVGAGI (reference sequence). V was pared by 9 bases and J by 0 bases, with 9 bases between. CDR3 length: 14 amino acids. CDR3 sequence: CASLQSSYNSPLHF. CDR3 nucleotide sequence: TGTGCCAGTCTACAGAGCTCCTATAATTCACCCCTCCACTTT.

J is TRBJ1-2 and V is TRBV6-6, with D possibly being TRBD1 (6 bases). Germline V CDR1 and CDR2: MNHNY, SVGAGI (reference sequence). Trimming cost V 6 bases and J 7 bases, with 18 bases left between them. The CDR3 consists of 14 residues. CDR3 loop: CASRAGTQWRGYTF. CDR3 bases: TGTGCCAGCAGAGCCGGGACACAATGGCGTGGCTACACCTTC.

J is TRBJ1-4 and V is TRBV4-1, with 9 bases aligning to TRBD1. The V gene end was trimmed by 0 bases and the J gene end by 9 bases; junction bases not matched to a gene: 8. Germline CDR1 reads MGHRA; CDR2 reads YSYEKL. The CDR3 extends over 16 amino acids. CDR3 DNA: TGCGCCAGCAGCCAAGATTGGGGCGGGACAGGGAAAAAACTGTTTTTT. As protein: CASSQDWGGTGKKLFF.

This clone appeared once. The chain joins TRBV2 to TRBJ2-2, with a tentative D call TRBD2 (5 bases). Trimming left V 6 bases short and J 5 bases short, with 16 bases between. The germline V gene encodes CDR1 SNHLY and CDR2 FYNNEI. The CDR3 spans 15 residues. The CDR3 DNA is TGTGCCAGCAGCCAGTGGGCGACGGGGACCGGGGAGCTGTTTTTT. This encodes CASSQWATGTGELFF.

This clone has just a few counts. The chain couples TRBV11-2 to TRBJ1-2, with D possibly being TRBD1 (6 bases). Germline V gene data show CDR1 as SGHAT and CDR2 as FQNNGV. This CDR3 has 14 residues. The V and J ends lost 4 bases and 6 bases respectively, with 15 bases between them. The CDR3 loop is CASSSRWTADGYTF. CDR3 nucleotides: TGTGCCAGCAGCTCGAGATGGACAGCGGATGGCTACACCTTC.

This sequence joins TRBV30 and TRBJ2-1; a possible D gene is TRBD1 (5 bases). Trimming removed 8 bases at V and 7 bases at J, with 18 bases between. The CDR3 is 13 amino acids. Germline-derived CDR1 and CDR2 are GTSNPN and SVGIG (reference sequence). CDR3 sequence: CAQRGPPRNEQFF. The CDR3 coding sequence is TGTGCCCAAAGGGGTCCCCCTCGGAATGAGCAGTTCTTC.